The source of this T cell receptor beta chain is a study of tumor-infiltrating lymphocytes in primary liver carcinoma. Across the study: Both sexes were represented among patients, who were 30 to 69 years old. Overall study findings and caveats: Only about 7-24% of top clones were detected in all five tumor regions. Paired tumor-adjacent and tumor-blood samples overlapped less than tumor region pairs did.

Notes on this clonotype: Its matching antigen is unknown. Mismatch with germline at one junction end may stem from a read error.

Germline loops: CDR1 LGHNA, CDR2 YSLEER. The CDR3 consists of 15 residues. Total RNA (around 500 ng) served as template for TCR beta cDNA synthesis primed by a constant-region primer. TCR beta libraries came from three nested multiplex PCR rounds using slightly modified ARM-PCR. The opening two PCR rounds, around 9 cycles each, paired TRBV1-TRBV30 forward primers with a C-beta reverse primer. In TCRdb, the multiplex PCR reads were re-called with MiXCR into one record per CDR3 protein. The profile shows about 35,000 distinct CDR3 sequences, under 75% of them singletons. Scientists recovered RNA and DNA together from approximately 20-30 mg of unsorted bulk tissue. Subjects presented with primary liver carcinoma managed by surgical resection.

The TCR originated in a man aged 40-49 years with primary liver carcinoma and hepatitis B virus infection. The specimen sequenced was liver tumor tissue from sampling region 4. The sample's subset: tumor region T4, right-lateral pole. The rearrangement joins TRBV4-3 to TRBJ1-2; weak D call: TRBD1 (5 bases). The DNA for the CDR3 is TGCGCCAGCAGCCAAGAGGTGAAGGGGAGTTATGACTACATCTTC. Residues: CASSQEVKGSYDYIF.